This TCR beta chain derives from a study of blood T cell repertoires in COVID-19 (dated by TCRdb to the early 2020s). At the level of the whole study: Samples covering the acute and convalescent phases of COVID-19 were provided by collaborators in the United States, Italy and Spain. The sample metadata nearly always contained a de-identified subject ID, COVID-19 status, age in years and sex. The repertoires were released in a freely available public database intended as a resource for research on the immune response to SARS-CoV-2. Deeply sampled blood TCRbeta repertoires from subjects exposed to, actively infected with, or recovered from COVID-19 were included in the dataset. Where HLA class I and class II types were available, the types were taken from metadata supplied by the sample provider, not from assay-based typing. The samples were drawn from two sources: the first 160 participants of the ongoing ImmuneRACE study, and 1,200 or so subjects contributed by 6 global collaborators. The prospective study material was composed of cDNA or gDNA derived from T cells, B-cell-depleted T cells, or PBMCs. What the work shows at the level of the full study, not this receptor alone: How much clinical and demographic metadata was included differed by source and by participant, and the metadata was provided uncurated.

The CDR3 sequence holds 14 residues, the cysteine and phenylalanine included. Only the CDR3 part of the read is kept: 42 bases, read in frame from the first base. The germline V end is reduced by 4 bases and the J end by 7 bases; junction bases left unmatched: 5. In the germline V gene, CDR1 corresponds to SGDLS and CDR2 to YYNGEE. The immunoSEQ Assay, a bias-controlled multiplex PCR, was used to amplify TCRbeta CDR3 regions from genomic DNA. The source study handled its data this way. The number of nucleated cells in each sample was estimated from the amplification of reference gene primers within the assay. Sequence reads were collapsed and filtered to measure the absolute abundance of every unique TCRbeta CDR3 rearrangement. For each sample, productive Simpson clonality was calculated as the square root of Simpson's diversity index over productive rearrangements. As stored in TCRdb, this immuneACCESS dataset retains in-frame rearrangements with V and J assigned. A fraction of the clones does not appear; measured against another copy, unresolved V genes explain less than half of the discrepancy, and the remainder lacks a known reason. V, J and clone size derive from that table, while D and trimming were established from the DNA sequence. The sample includes tens of thousands of clones, with about 80% observed a single time. 4.5% of the sample is in the top ten clones.

Whole blood was collected in K2EDTA tubes by collaborating institutions according to the institutions' own protocols. For TCRbeta analysis, collaborators shipped samples as frozen whole blood, isolated PBMCs, or DNA extracted from either of those sample types. This clone was picked up a small number of times. It lacks a known antigen. No quality values exist for individual bases; no much larger clone is one base distant. Within the sample, other DNA sequences also encode this same CDR3. Sequenced input: peripheral blood. The rearranged chain carries TRBV9 and TRBJ1-4; 9 central bases correspond to TRBD1. The receptor's source is a woman aged 55-69 years with acute or convalescent COVID-19. The sequenced DNA is TGTGCCAGCAGCTCCGGGACAGGGAGTGAAAAACTGTTTTTT. It codes for CASSSGTGSEKLFF.